These 26 T cell receptor beta chains were sequenced from one sample in a study of cytomegalovirus exposure and HLA in healthy donors. It was with 60 Vbeta and 13 Jbeta primers that the PCR ran. Clones were sequenced by immunoSEQ multiplex PCR, and TCRdb holds only the in-frame ones, with some missing. This table holds approximately 150,000 clones, approximately 80% found once. Sequencing was performed on PBMCs. Source of these receptors: a middle-aged woman in good health and CMV-seronegative.

This chain connects TRBV4-3 to TRBJ2-7, with TRBD2 matching 8 bases. The germline gives CDR1 LGHNA, CDR2 YSLEER. Trimming took 1 base from V and 4 from J; bases not matched to a gene: 9. The CDR3 spans 16 residues. The CDR3, as DNA: TGCGCCAGCAGCCAAGCACAACGGGAGGGCCCGTACGAGCAGTACTTC. Amino acid sequence: CASSQAQREGPYEQYF.

V gene TRBV7-2 combines with J gene TRBJ2-3; a weak D match, TRBD2 (6 bases). The CDR3 is 12 amino acids. V gave up 7 bases and J gave up 1 base, with 6 bases separating them. CDR1 SGHTA and CDR2 FQGNSA come from the germline V gene. The CDR3 DNA reads as TGTGCCAGCACTAGCGGCACAGATACGCAGTATTTT. Amino acids: CASTSGTDTQYF.

The chain recombines TRBV4-1 with TRBJ2-1; D is unresolved. This CDR3 is built from 14 residues. V lost 3 bases and J lost 1, with 7 bases in between. Germline V gene sequence: CDR1 MGHRA, CDR2 YSYEKL. CDR3: CASSHPASYNEQFF. CDR3 bases: TGCGCCAGCAGCCATCCTGCGTCCTACAATGAGCAGTTCTTC.

The V call is TRBV6-5, the J call TRBJ1-1, with a possible D match to TRBD1 (6 bases). This CDR3 region has 13 residues. Looked up from germline, CDR1 is MNHEY and CDR2 is SVGAGI. Trimming took off 5 bases at V and 1 base at J, with 8 bases between the two ends. CDR3 sequence reads: CASSEQGNTEAFF. CDR3 DNA: TGTGCCAGCAGTGAACAGGGGAACACTGAAGCTTTCTTT.

Written as DNA, the CDR3 is TGTGCCAGCAGCAGAACAAGAAATCAGCCCCAGCATTTT. Protein product: CASSRTRNQPQHF. V gene TRBV7-2 combines with J gene TRBJ1-5; D unclear. Between the trimmed V and J ends, which lost 5 bases and 4 bases, there was a span of 9 bases. From germline, CDR1 is SGHTA and CDR2 FQGNSA. The CDR3 loop spans 13 amino acids.

The genes are TRBV9 and TRBJ2-3; 8 bases align to TRBD2. V shed 0 bases and J 3 bases; nucleotides not matched to a gene: 12. Per the germline V gene, CDR1 is SGDLS and CDR2 is YYNGEE. The CDR3 extends over 18 amino acids. The CDR3: CASSVEGGNSGTTDTQYF. CDR3 in DNA: TGTGCCAGCAGCGTAGAGGGGGGAAATAGCGGGACTACAGATACGCAGTATTTT.

V usage is TRBV6-5 and J usage is TRBJ1-1; 7 bases are shared with TRBD1. The CDR3 runs 15 residues. The V segment lost 8 bases and the J segment 0 bases; nucleotides outside the gene matches: 9. CDR1 is MNHEY and CDR2 is SVGAGI in the germline V gene. The CDR3 is CASGRGDRLNTEAFF. The CDR3 coding sequence is TGTGCCAGCGGCCGAGGGGACAGACTGAACACTGAAGCTTTCTTT.

The chain joins TRBV9 to TRBJ1-1; 9 bases are a match to TRBD1. This CDR3 spans 14 amino acids. With V trimmed by 4 bases and J by 1 base, 2 bases remained unmatched. Germline CDR1 and CDR2: SGDLS and YYNGEE. This CDR3 is CASSTGQGNTEAFF. DNA of the CDR3: TGTGCCAGCAGCACGGGACAGGGGAACACTGAAGCTTTCTTT.

V gene TRBV19 combines with J gene TRBJ2-7; TRBD1 aligns across 7 bases. Trimming cost V 6 bases and J 6 bases; bases outside gene matches: 5. The CDR3 spans 12 residues. Germline V gene lookup returns CDR1 LNHDA and CDR2 SQIVND (reference sequence). Here the CDR3 reads CASSRTGVEQYF. CDR3 DNA sequence: TGTGCCAGTAGCCGAACAGGGGTCGAGCAGTACTTC. The full variable domain, completed using reference TRBV19 and TRBJ2-7, is DGGITQSPKYLFRKEGQNVTLSCEQNLNHDAMYWYRQDPGQGLRLIYYSQIVNDFQKGDIAEGYSVSREKKESFPLTVTSAQKNPTAFYLCASSRTGVEQYFGPGTRLTVT.

The rearrangement uses TRBV6-5 and TRBJ2-7; D ambiguous. CDR1 and CDR2 from the germline V gene are MNHEY and SVGAGI. The CDR3 has 12 residues. V was pared by 7 bases and J by 3 bases, with 10 bases between. CDR3 region: CASNEVGYEQYF. CDR3 DNA: TGTGCCAGCAACGAGGTCGGCTACGAGCAGTACTTC.

V usage is TRBV9 and J usage is TRBJ2-1, with 9 bases fitting TRBD2. Germline assignment: CDR1 SGDLS and CDR2 YYNGEE. This CDR3 has 13 amino acids. V lost 0 bases and J lost 8; bases outside the gene matches: 0. CDR3 sequence (DNA): TGTGCCAGCAGCGTAGTAGCGGGGGATGAGCAGTTCTTC. It codes for CASSVVAGDEQFF. The whole variable domain, filled in from reference TRBV9 and TRBJ2-1, reads DSGVTQTPKHLITATGQRVTLRCSPRSGDLSVYWYQQSLDQGLQFLIQYYNGEERAKGNILERFSAQQFPDLHSELNLSSLELGDSALYFCASSVVAGDEQFFGPGTRLTVL.

The chain recombines TRBV7-8 with TRBJ1-6; D is perhaps TRBD1 (5 bases). V lost 2 bases to trimming and J lost 10 bases, with 12 bases between them. This CDR3 spans 14 amino acids. Germline-derived CDR1 and CDR2 are SGHVS and FQNEAQ. The CDR3 DNA follows: TGTGCCAGCAGCTTACGCAGGGTTGGGTCACCCCTCCACTTT. It is translated as CASSLRRVGSPLHF.

The DNA of the CDR3 is TGTGCCATCAGGGCAGGTGACTCTGGAAACACCATATATTTT. This codes for CAIRAGDSGNTIYF. The V and J genes are TRBV10-3 and TRBJ1-3, with unresolved D. Germline V gene data show CDR1 as ENHRY and CDR2 as SYGVKD. This CDR3 region has 14 residues. V was cut by 6 bases and J by 0 bases, with 9 bases left in between.

This chain joins TRBV7-2 and TRBJ2-3; 7 bases are a match to TRBD2. The V gene's germline CDR1 is SGHTA and CDR2 FQGNSA. This CDR3 contains 15 residues. V was pared by 1 base and J by 2 bases, with 3 bases of the junction left unmatched. The CDR3 sequence is CASSLVGTTTDTQYF. CDR3 nucleotides: TGTGCCAGCAGCTTAGTGGGGACTACCACAGATACGCAGTATTTT.

The J gene is TRBJ2-7, the V gene TRBV19; 11 positions match TRBD2. There are 14 residues in the CDR3. The germline CDR1 and CDR2 sequences are LNHDA and SQIVND (reference sequence). V dropped 3 bases and J dropped 6; count of bases not matched to a gene: 4. Here the CDR3 DNA reads TGTGCCAGTAGTATTCTAGCGGGAGGCGCCGAGCAGTACTTC. Amino acid sequence: CASSILAGGAEQYF. Full variable domain (remainder filled in from reference TRBV19 and TRBJ2-7): DGGITQSPKYLFRKEGQNVTLSCEQNLNHDAMYWYRQDPGQGLRLIYYSQIVNDFQKGDIAEGYSVSREKKESFPLTVTSAQKNPTAFYLCASSILAGGAEQYFGPGTRLTVT.

The chain has TRBV27 and TRBJ1-2; weak D call: TRBD1 (6 bases). V gave up 4 bases and J gave up 4 bases, with 10 bases separating them. From germline, CDR1 is MNHEY and CDR2 SMNVEV (reference sequence). CDR3 length equals 13 residues. The CDR3 spells CASSSGRGYGYTF. CDR3 bases: TGTGCCAGCAGTTCGGGCAGGGGCTATGGCTACACCTTC.

The rearrangement links TRBV6-6 to TRBJ1-1; TRBD1 might be the D (6 bases). The CDR3 is made up of 15 amino acids. Germline V lookup: CDR1 MNHNY, CDR2 SVGAGI (reference sequence). Trimming removed 5 bases at V and 3 bases at J, with 16 bases between. The CDR3 bases are TGTGCCAGCAGTAGAGAGGGGGGGACGCACACTGAAGCTTTCTTT. This sequence encodes CASSREGGTHTEAFF.

The rearrangement joins TRBV28 to TRBJ1-2; D might be TRBD1 (5 bases). The CDR3 has 14 amino acids. Deletions cut 6 bases from V and 1 base from J, with 12 bases between. The germline CDR1 and CDR2 sequences are MDHEN and SYDVKM. Written as DNA, the CDR3 is TGTGCCAGCAGCTATACAGGCCTTAACTATGGCTACACCTTC. Translation: CASSYTGLNYGYTF.

In DNA form, the CDR3 reads TGTGCCAGCAGCGTAGGGGTACAGGCCTCTGGAAACACCATATATTTT. Amino acids: CASSVGVQASGNTIYF. V and J are TRBV9 and TRBJ1-3, with D perhaps TRBD1 (5 bases). The CDR3 covers 16 residues. The germline gives CDR1 SGDLS, CDR2 YYNGEE. V was clipped by 0 bases and J by 0 bases, with 10 bases between them.

The chain links TRBV2 to TRBJ2-3; 7 bases align to TRBD1. Germline trimming cut 5 bases from V and 2 bases from J; bases unmatched to any gene: 7. The CDR3 sequence is 15 residues long. Germline assignment: CDR1 SNHLY and CDR2 FYNNEI. In nucleotides, the CDR3 is TGTGCCAGCAGTCGACAGGGAGCCACCACAGATACGCAGTATTTT. Its protein is CASSRQGATTDTQYF.

This chain uses TRBV20-1 with TRBJ2-5; D uncertain. Trimming pared 8 bases from V and 2 bases from J, leaving 6 bases between. This CDR3 is built from 10 residues. Per germline, CDR1 DFQATT and CDR2 SNEGSKA (reference sequence). CDR3 in amino acids: CSPLQETQYF. The CDR3, as DNA: TGCAGTCCTTTGCAAGAGACCCAGTACTTC.

This clone showed up just once. This sequence joins TRBV28 and TRBJ1-1; 7 bases are a match to TRBD1. Germline V lookup: CDR1 MDHEN, CDR2 SYDVKM. V was clipped by 7 bases and J by 3 bases; unmatched bases: 14. This CDR3 is 16 amino acids long. The CDR3 DNA sequence: TGTGCCAGCACCGTTCCTCTGACAGGGTCGGACACTGAAGCTTTCTTT. This gives the protein CASTVPLTGSDTEAFF.

CDR3 protein: CASSDAGTEAFF. The CDR3 nucleotides read TGCGCCAGCAGCGATGCAGGGACTGAAGCTTTCTTT. The chain joins TRBV5-1 to TRBJ1-1, with a possible D match to TRBD1 (5 bases). Germline-derived CDR1 and CDR2 are SGHRS and YFSETQ. This CDR3 has 12 amino acids. V was pared by 4 bases and J by 5 bases, with 9 bases between.

The chain employs TRBV4-3 and TRBJ2-1; TRBD2 agrees at 10 bases. The CDR3 loop spans 16 amino acids. The germline V gene has CDR1 LGHNA and CDR2 YSLEER. The ends lost 4 bases at V and 5 bases at J; junction bases unmatched: 8. CDR3 region: CASSRGLATRNNEQFF. The CDR3 coding sequence is TGCGCCAGCAGCCGGGGACTAGCGACAAGAAACAATGAGCAGTTCTTC.

The chain carries TRBV11-2 and TRBJ2-7, with no clear D. V was trimmed by 6 bases and J by 3 bases, leaving 9 bases between them. Germline values: CDR1 SGHAT, CDR2 FQNNGV. The CDR3 loop spans 12 amino acids. The CDR3 loop reads CASSPPSYEQYF. CDR3 DNA sequence: TGTGCCAGCAGTCCCCCCAGCTACGAGCAGTACTTC.

V usage is TRBV7-6 and J usage is TRBJ2-3, with D perhaps TRBD1 (6 bases). The CDR3 runs to 14 residues. The ends were cut back, 8 bases at V and 0 bases at J, with 12 bases in the middle. CDR1 is SGHVS, CDR2 FNYEAQ, per germline. This CDR3 reads CASFTGQSTDTQYF. CDR3 bases: TGTGCCAGCTTTACAGGGCAGAGCACAGATACGCAGTATTTT.